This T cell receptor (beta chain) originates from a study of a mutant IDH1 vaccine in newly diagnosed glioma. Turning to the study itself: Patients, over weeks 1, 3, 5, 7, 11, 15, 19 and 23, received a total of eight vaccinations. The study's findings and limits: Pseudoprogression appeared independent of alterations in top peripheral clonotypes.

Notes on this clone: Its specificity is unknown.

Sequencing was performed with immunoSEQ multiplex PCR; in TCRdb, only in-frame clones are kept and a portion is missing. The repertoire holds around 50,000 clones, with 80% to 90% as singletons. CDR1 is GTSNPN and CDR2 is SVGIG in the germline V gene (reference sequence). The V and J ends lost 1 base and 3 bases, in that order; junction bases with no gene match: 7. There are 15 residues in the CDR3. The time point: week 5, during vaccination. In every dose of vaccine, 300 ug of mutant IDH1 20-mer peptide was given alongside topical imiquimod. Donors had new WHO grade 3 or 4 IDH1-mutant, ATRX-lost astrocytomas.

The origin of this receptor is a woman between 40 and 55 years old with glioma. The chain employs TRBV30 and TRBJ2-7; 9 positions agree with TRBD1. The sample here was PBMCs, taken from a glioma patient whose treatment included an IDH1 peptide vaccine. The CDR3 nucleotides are TGTGCCTGGAGTGACGTCCACAGGGGGCTCTACGAGCAGTACTTC. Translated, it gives CAWSDVHRGLYEQYF.